The clone carrying this TCR beta chain was counted a single time. Some clones are missing from TCRdb's copy, which holds only in-frame ones; the method was immunoSEQ multiplex PCR. The sample contains about 140,000 clones, 90% to 95% of which appear only once. The CDR3 extends over 13 amino acids. Germline V gene sequence: CDR1 KGHDR, CDR2 SFDVKD. V shed 4 bases, J shed 3 bases, and the junction held 1 base outside the gene matches. The data are from a study of control samples from healthy donors and cancer patients. The receptor was isolated from a man in his forties in good health. This chain connects TRBV24-1 to TRBJ2-5; TRBD2 matches 7 bases. Material: blood. CDR3 DNA sequence: TGTGCCACCAGTGACGCGGGGGAAGAGACCCAGTACTTC. Amino acids: CATSDAGEETQYF.